This passage covers 27 T cell receptor beta chains from one sample sequenced in a study of cytomegalovirus exposure and HLA in healthy donors. A multiplex PCR was run with 60 Vbeta primers and 13 Jbeta primers. Profiling relied on immunoSEQ multiplex PCR, and the TCRdb table lists in-frame clones only, not all of them. The sample shows around 68,000 clones, approximately 83% of them seen only once. The sample was PBMCs. Every receptor here comes from a female donor in good health and CMV-seronegative.

The chain recombines TRBV29-1 with TRBJ2-1; D is uncertain. The length of the CDR3 is 12 residues. Germline V CDR1 and CDR2: SQVTM, ANQGSEA. CDR3 DNA sequence: TGCGTACTGCGGAGCTCCTACAATGAGCAGTTCTTC. Its translation is CVLRSSYNEQFF.

The rearrangement joins TRBV7-2 to TRBJ2-5, with TRBD1 matching over 9 bases. V lost 6 bases, J lost 5 bases, and 7 bases stayed unmatched. From germline, CDR1 is SGHTA and CDR2 FQGNSA. The CDR3 totals 14 residues. CDR3 protein: CASSRDRESETQYF. CDR3 nucleotides: TGTGCCAGCAGTCGGGACAGGGAGAGTGAGACCCAGTACTTC.

This chain joins TRBV5-1 and TRBJ2-5, with a tentative D call TRBD1 (5 bases). The V and J ends lost 0 bases and 2 bases respectively, with 20 bases between them. The germline V gene encodes CDR1 SGHRS and CDR2 YFSETQ. The CDR3 totals 18 residues. The CDR3 DNA sequence: TGCGCCAGCAGCTTGGGCCTAAACCAACAGGTGATACAAGAGACCCAGTACTTC. Amino acids: CASSLGLNQQVIQETQYF.

The chain is built from TRBV28 and TRBJ1-5; D remains unclear. V lost 2 bases, J lost 0 bases, and 11 bases lay in between. The V gene's germline CDR1 is MDHEN and CDR2 SYDVKM. This CDR3 comprises 16 residues. In DNA form, the CDR3 reads TGTGCCAGCAGTTTAGGGCGGGCATATAGCAATCAGCCCCAGCATTTT. It translates to CASSLGRAYSNQPQHF. The variable domain in full, with the rest retrieved from reference TRBV28 and TRBJ1-5, is DVKVTQSSRYLVKRTGEKVFLECVQDMDHENMFWYRQDPGLGLRLIYFSYDVKMKEKGDIPEGYSVSREKKERFSLILESASTNQTSMYLCASSLGRAYSNQPQHFGDGTRLSIL.

In this sample, this clone turned up once. The genes are TRBV18 and TRBJ1-4, with D possibly being TRBD1 (6 bases). The V and J ends lost 4 bases and 7 bases respectively, with 13 bases between them. The V gene's germline CDR1 is KGHSH and CDR2 LQKENI. The CDR3 spans 14 residues. The CDR3 here is CASSLPGQPEKLFF. DNA of the CDR3: TGTGCCAGCTCACTTCCGGGACAACCTGAAAAACTGTTTTTT.

The V call is TRBV28, the J call TRBJ2-2; D possibly corresponds to TRBD2 (5 bases). V lost 6 bases and J lost 6, with 5 bases in between. The germline gives CDR1 MDHEN, CDR2 SYDVKM. This CDR3 is 11 amino acids long. For the CDR3, the DNA is TGTGCCAGCAGGGACTCCGGGGAGCTGTTTTTT. Residues: CASRDSGELFF.

This chain joins TRBV30 and TRBJ2-1, with 9 bases lining up with TRBD1. The V segment lost 3 bases and the J segment 8 bases; nucleotides outside the gene matches: 11. The length of the CDR3 is 15 residues. Germline lookup yields CDR1 GTSNPN and CDR2 SVGIG (reference sequence). CDR3 residues: CAWSAGTGLTDEQFF. The CDR3 DNA reads TGTGCCTGGAGCGCCGGGACAGGGTTAACCGATGAGCAGTTCTTC.

The CDR3 DNA follows: TGTGCCAGCAGCGTAGCTGGACAGGGTCATTCTTTGGGCACTGAAGCTTTCTTT. Its translation is CASSVAGQGHSLGTEAFF. The V and J genes are TRBV9 and TRBJ1-1; 8 bases align to TRBD1. Trimming at V came to 0 bases and at J to 4 bases, leaving 14 bases not matched to a gene. Germline CDR1 is SGDLS and CDR2 is YYNGEE. This CDR3 has 18 amino acids.

This chain joins TRBV10-3 and TRBJ2-7; TRBD1 might be the D (6 bases). Germline loops: CDR1 ENHRY, CDR2 SYGVKD. The V and J ends lost 0 bases and 2 bases respectively, with 8 bases between them. This CDR3 region has 14 residues. CDR3 amino acids: CAISESTGTYEQYF. DNA for the CDR3: TGTGCCATCAGTGAGTCAACAGGGACCTACGAGCAGTACTTC.

The V and J genes are TRBV27 and TRBJ2-7; TRBD2 aligns across 7 bases. After removal of 5 bases from V and 3 bases from J, the junction contained 4 bases not matched to a gene. The CDR3 has 13 residues. CDR1 and CDR2 (germline): MNHEY, SMNVEV (reference sequence). The CDR3 spells CASSPQRDYEQYF. The CDR3 nucleotides read TGTGCCAGCAGTCCCCAGCGGGACTACGAGCAGTACTTC.

This chain connects TRBV6-1 to TRBJ2-4; 7 nucleotides match TRBD2. Per the germline V gene, CDR1 is MNHNS and CDR2 is SASEGT. The CDR3 extends over 16 amino acids. Trimming took 3 bases from V and 0 from J; bases not matched to a gene: 5. Written as DNA, the CDR3 is TGTGCCAGCAGTGATGCGGGAGTTTTAGCCAAAAACATTCAGTACTTC. Translation gives CASSDAGVLAKNIQYF.

The chain carries TRBV4-1 and TRBJ2-7, with 10 bases matching TRBD1. The CDR3 spans 15 residues. In germline, CDR1 is MGHRA, CDR2 YSYEKL. J gave up 3 bases and V 5 bases, and 7 bases lay outside the gene matches. The CDR3 bases are TGCGCCAGCAGCTCGCCGGACAGGGGGAACTACGAGCAGTACTTC. This codes for CASSSPDRGNYEQYF.

Only one count was recorded for this clone. The genes are TRBV5-1 and TRBJ2-7, with no clear D. Germline V gene sequence: CDR1 SGHRS, CDR2 YFSETQ. The CDR3 length is 13 residues. Deletions cut 0 bases from V and 0 bases from J, with 4 bases between. The CDR3 region is CASSLVASYEQYF. For the CDR3, the DNA is TGCGCCAGCAGCTTGGTGGCCTCCTACGAGCAGTACTTC.

The J gene is TRBJ1-4, the V gene TRBV9; 11 nucleotides align to TRBD1. CDR1 and CDR2 from the germline V gene are SGDLS and YYNGEE. The ends lost 3 bases at V and 8 bases at J; junction bases unmatched: 6. The CDR3 is 15 amino acids. CDR3 DNA: TGTGCCAGCAGCGCCGCCGGGACAGGGGGAGAAAAACTGTTTTTT. This codes for CASSAAGTGGEKLFF. The entire variable domain, with the rest obtained from reference TRBV9 and TRBJ1-4, is as follows: DSGVTQTPKHLITATGQRVTLRCSPRSGDLSVYWYQQSLDQGLQFLIQYYNGEERAKGNILERFSAQQFPDLHSELNLSSLELGDSALYFCASSAAGTGGEKLFFGSGTQLSVL.

The genes are TRBV5-6 and TRBJ2-5; 9 bases are a match to TRBD2. The V and J ends lost 5 bases and 4 bases, in that order; junction bases with no gene match: 9. Germline lookup yields CDR1 SGHDT and CDR2 YYEEEE. This CDR3 contains 15 residues. The CDR3 reads CASSLLGSGRETQYF. The CDR3 region has the DNA TGTGCCAGCAGTTTACTTGGTAGCGGGAGAGAGACCCAGTACTTC. Drawing the rest from reference TRBV5-6 and TRBJ2-5, the complete variable domain is DAGVTQSPTHLIKTRGQQVTLRCSPKSGHDTVSWYQQALGQGPQFIFQYYEEEERQRGNFPDRFSGHQFPNYSSELNVNALLLGDSALYLCASSLLGSGRETQYFGPGTRLLVL.

The CDR3 protein is CASSSGPSYEQYF. CDR3 in DNA: TGTGCCAGCAGCAGTGGCCCCTCCTACGAGCAGTACTTC. The chain combines TRBV9 with TRBJ2-7; no firm D call. This CDR3 is built from 13 residues. The ends were cut back, 4 bases at V and 0 bases at J, with 8 bases in the middle. Germline lookup yields CDR1 SGDLS and CDR2 YYNGEE.

V and J are TRBV5-1 and TRBJ2-5; 11 bases line up with TRBD2. In germline, CDR1 is SGHRS, CDR2 YFSETQ. CDR3 size: 14 residues. J was trimmed by 3 bases and V by 5 bases; bases with no gene match: 3. The CDR3 loop is CASSGTSGKETQYF. CDR3 DNA sequence: TGCGCCAGCAGTGGGACTAGCGGAAAAGAGACCCAGTACTTC.

The chain recombines TRBV28 with TRBJ1-2; 8 bases align to TRBD1. The V segment lost 4 bases and the J segment 3 bases; nucleotides outside the gene matches: 1. Per germline, CDR1 MDHEN and CDR2 SYDVKM. The CDR3 consists of 13 residues. CDR3 amino acids: CASSSQGDYGYTF. As DNA, the CDR3 is TGTGCCAGCAGTTCACAGGGGGACTATGGCTACACCTTC.

The chain links TRBV23-1 to TRBJ2-5; TRBD2 might be the D (5 bases). TRBV23-1 is annotated as an ORF whose role is uncertain. This CDR3 has 16 amino acids. Trimming shortened V by 0 bases and J by 5 bases, and 16 bases separated the two germline ends. The CDR3 sequence is CASSQSVRRSAETQYF. DNA of the CDR3: TGCGCCAGCAGTCAATCGGTCAGGAGGAGTGCGGAGACCCAGTACTTC.

The rearrangement joins TRBV5-1 to TRBJ2-7; D is undetermined. Germline lookup yields CDR1 SGHRS and CDR2 YFSETQ. CDR3 length: 15 residues. Trimming took 4 bases from V and 0 from J, leaving 14 bases between them. The CDR3 region has the DNA TGCGCCAGCAGCACGGGTGACTCAAGCTCCTACGAGCAGTACTTC. Protein sequence: CASSTGDSSSYEQYF.

This clone was counted between two and nine times. The chain carries TRBV7-9 and TRBJ2-7; 7 positions match TRBD1. CDR1 SEHNR and CDR2 FQNEAQ come from the germline V gene (reference sequence). The trim removed 8 bases at V and 0 bases at J, leaving 7 bases unmatched. The CDR3 sequence is 14 residues long. CDR3 amino acids: CASSRQGSSYEQYF. For the CDR3, the DNA is TGTGCCAGCTCACGACAGGGAAGCTCCTACGAGCAGTACTTC.

This chain joins TRBV5-1 and TRBJ2-1; possibly TRBD2 for D (6 bases). V was shortened by 7 bases and J by 7 bases, with 12 bases between the two germline ends. Germline-derived CDR1 and CDR2 are SGHRS and YFSETQ. CDR3 length: 12 residues. DNA for the CDR3: TGCGCCAGCTCTTATCGGGGGAATGAGCAGTTCTTC. Amino acids: CASSYRGNEQFF. Together with reference TRBV5-1 and TRBJ2-1, the CDR3 gives the full variable domain: KAGVTQTPRYLIKTRGQQVTLSCSPISGHRSVSWYQQTPGQGLQFLFEYFSETQRNKGNFPGRFSGRQFSNSRSEMNVSTLELGDSALYLCASSYRGNEQFFGPGTRLTVL.

This chain connects TRBV30 to TRBJ1-2; 9 bases are shared with TRBD1. The CDR3 has 16 amino acids. The V segment lost 3 bases and the J segment 4 bases; nucleotides outside the gene matches: 12. Germline V gives CDR1 GTSNPN, CDR2 SVGIG (reference sequence). This chain's CDR3 is CAWSRIQGALSYGYTF. The CDR3 region has the DNA TGTGCCTGGAGCCGGATACAGGGGGCTCTTAGCTATGGCTACACCTTC.

CDR3 region: CASSATGFTEAFF. CDR3 bases: TGTGCCAGCAGCGCGACAGGGTTTACTGAAGCTTTCTTT. The J gene is TRBJ1-1, the V gene TRBV11-3, with TRBD1 matching over 7 bases. Germline lookup yields CDR1 SGHNT and CDR2 YENEEA. V was clipped by 5 bases and J by 5 bases; unmatched bases: 5. The CDR3 loop spans 13 amino acids.

In this sample, this clone turned up once. The V call is TRBV10-3, the J call TRBJ2-7; D perhaps matches TRBD2 (7 bases). Germline CDR1 and CDR2: ENHRY and SYGVKD. The CDR3 runs 16 residues. Trimming pared 2 bases from V and 7 bases from J, leaving 21 bases between. The CDR3 here is CAISERGGGPDLEQYF. The CDR3 DNA sequence: TGTGCCATCAGTGAGAGGGGCGGGGGCCCCGATCTGGAGCAGTACTTC.

The V call is TRBV6-5, the J call TRBJ2-7; TRBD1 aligns across 8 bases. Germline V gene lookup returns CDR1 MNHEY and CDR2 SVGAGI. V lost 8 bases to trimming and J lost 7 bases; unmatched junction nucleotides: 10. The CDR3 extends over 13 amino acids. CDR3 bases: TGTGCCAGCTGGGGACAGGTAGGAGGGGAGCAGTACTTC. The encoded protein is CASWGQVGGEQYF.

V gene TRBV6-1 combines with J gene TRBJ2-7; TRBD1 might be the D (6 bases). Trimming stripped 1 base from V and 6 bases from J, with 13 bases between. Germline V lookup: CDR1 MNHNS, CDR2 SASEGT. There are 14 residues in the CDR3. CDR3 sequence: CASSEVGAGIEQYF. The CDR3 bases are TGTGCCAGCAGTGAAGTGGGGGCAGGGATCGAGCAGTACTTC.